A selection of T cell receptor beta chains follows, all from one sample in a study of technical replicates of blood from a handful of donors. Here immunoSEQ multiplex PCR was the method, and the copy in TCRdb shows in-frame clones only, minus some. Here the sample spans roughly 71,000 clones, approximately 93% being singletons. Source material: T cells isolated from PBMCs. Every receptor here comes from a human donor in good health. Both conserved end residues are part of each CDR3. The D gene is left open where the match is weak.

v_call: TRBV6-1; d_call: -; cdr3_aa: CASSEGSRADYGYTF
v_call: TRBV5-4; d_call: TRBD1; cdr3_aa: CATRGGQGYYEQYF
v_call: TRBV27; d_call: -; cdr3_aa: CASSFLRGTDTQYF
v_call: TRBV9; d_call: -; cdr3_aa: CASSPGLYTEAFF
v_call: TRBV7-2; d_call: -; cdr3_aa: CASSLRGAVQPQHF
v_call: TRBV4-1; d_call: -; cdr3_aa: CASSQDGQGGNTGELFF
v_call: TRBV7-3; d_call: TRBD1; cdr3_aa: CASSPDRGRNTEAFF
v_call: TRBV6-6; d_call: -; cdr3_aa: CASSYVDEKLFF
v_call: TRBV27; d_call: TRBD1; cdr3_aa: CASRGQGGFDGYTF
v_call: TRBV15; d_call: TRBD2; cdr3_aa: CATSRASGRSGTDTQYF
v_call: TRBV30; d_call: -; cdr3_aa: CAWSVDSTGELFF
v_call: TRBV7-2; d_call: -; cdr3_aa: CASSSNRDFTDTQYF
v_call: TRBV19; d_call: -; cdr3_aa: CASSPQITDTQYF
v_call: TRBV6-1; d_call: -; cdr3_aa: CASSEGYGYYEQYF
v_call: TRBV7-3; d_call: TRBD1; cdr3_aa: CASSTTGSHHEQYF
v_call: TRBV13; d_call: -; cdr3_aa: CASSFLTGPGNTIYF
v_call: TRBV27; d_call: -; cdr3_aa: CASSLSRENEQFF
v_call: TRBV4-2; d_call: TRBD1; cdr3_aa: CASSQNYRGPSSYEQYF
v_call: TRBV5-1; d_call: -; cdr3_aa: CASSLVTEDEQYF
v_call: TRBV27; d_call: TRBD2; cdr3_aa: CASSLGTSGRVIKDEQFF
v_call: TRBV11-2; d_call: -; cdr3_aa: CASSMGANPYETQYF
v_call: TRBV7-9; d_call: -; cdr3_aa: CASSLGWALDEKLFF
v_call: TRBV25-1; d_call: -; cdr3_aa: CASSPGNTGELFF
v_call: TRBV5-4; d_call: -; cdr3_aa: CASSATGTTYEQYF
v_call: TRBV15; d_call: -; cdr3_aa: CATSRDLTGNQPQHF
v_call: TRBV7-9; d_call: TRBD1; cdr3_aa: CASSLSTGGTGELFF
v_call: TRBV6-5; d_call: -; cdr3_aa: CASSYFLGDTQYF
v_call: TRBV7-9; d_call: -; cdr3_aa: CASSPGSEAFF
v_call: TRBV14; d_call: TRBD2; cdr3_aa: CASSQRAGGYYEQYF